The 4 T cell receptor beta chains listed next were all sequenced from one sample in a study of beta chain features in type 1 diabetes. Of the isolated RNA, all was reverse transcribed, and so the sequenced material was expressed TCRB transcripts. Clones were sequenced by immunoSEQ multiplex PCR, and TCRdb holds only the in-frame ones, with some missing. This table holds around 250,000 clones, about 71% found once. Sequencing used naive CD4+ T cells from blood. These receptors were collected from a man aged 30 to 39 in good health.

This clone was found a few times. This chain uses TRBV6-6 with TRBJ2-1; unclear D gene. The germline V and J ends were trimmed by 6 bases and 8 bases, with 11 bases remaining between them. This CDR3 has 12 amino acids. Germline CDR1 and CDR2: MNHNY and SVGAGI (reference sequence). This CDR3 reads CASSRSRDEQFF. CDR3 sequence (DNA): TGTGCCAGCAGCCGGAGCCGGGATGAGCAGTTCTTC.

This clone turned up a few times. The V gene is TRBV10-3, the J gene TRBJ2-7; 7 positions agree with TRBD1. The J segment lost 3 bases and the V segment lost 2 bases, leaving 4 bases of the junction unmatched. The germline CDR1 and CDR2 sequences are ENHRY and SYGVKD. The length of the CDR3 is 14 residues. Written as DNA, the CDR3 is TGTGCCATCAGTGAGAGACAGGGTAGCTACGAGCAGTACTTC. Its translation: CAISERQGSYEQYF.

CDR3 sequence reads: CASASWVNNEQFF. The CDR3 DNA reads as TGTGCCAGCGCGTCGTGGGTCAACAATGAGCAGTTCTTC. V is TRBV5-4 and J is TRBJ2-1; D not certain. The germline V and J ends were trimmed by 7 bases and 5 bases, with 13 bases remaining between them. Per the germline V gene, CDR1 is SGHNT and CDR2 is YYREEE (reference sequence). This CDR3 is 13 amino acids long.

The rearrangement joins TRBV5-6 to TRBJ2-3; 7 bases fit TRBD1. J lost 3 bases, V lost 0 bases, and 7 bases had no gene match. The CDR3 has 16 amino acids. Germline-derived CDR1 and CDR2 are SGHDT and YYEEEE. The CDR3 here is CASSLVDRVSTDTQYF. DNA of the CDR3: TGTGCCAGCAGCTTGGTTGACAGGGTTTCGACAGATACGCAGTATTTT.